These T cell receptor beta chains were read from a single sample in a study of CXCR3-negative and CXCR3-positive naive CD8 T cells. TCRdb processed the 5' RACE reads again and assigns one entry to each CDR3 protein, with no DNA. This table lists roughly 140,000 distinct CDR3 sequences. Sequenced sample: naive CXCR3+ CD8+ T cells from blood. The receptors originated from a human donor in good health. Some clones in this sample may be carry-over from other donors' samples. Both conserved end residues are part of each CDR3.

len,v_gene,j_gene,CDR3aa
13,TRBV12-5,TRBJ2-5,CASGPDIGETQYF
15,TRBV6-5,TRBJ1-1,CASSYLLVMGTEAFF
18,TRBV10-3,TRBJ2-3,CAISEGYASDPSTDTQYF
15,TRBV18,TRBJ2-5,CASSPQAGIGETQYF
15,TRBV7-3,TRBJ1-1,CASSPHPQGIAEAFF
13,TRBV7-6,TRBJ1-4,CASRSHFSEKLFF
14,TRBV9,TRBJ1-1,CASSAGQGATEAFF
14,TRBV29-1,TRBJ2-7,CSVDGQGETYEQYF
15,TRBV4-1,TRBJ1-3,CASSQDRISGNTIYF
16,TRBV7-9,TRBJ2-4,CASSPGTGLPKNIQYF
15,TRBV5-1,TRBJ2-7,CASSLSQGVSYEQYF
14,TRBV27,TRBJ2-5,CASSLRGVQETQYF
12,TRBV9,TRBJ2-1,CASNPGGVEQFF
13,TRBV30,TRBJ2-7,CAWSSDNTYEQYF
14,TRBV7-3,TRBJ2-1,CASSLAGGNNEQFF
15,TRBV28,TRBJ2-7,CASRTGTAYSYEQYF
15,TRBV2,TRBJ2-7,CASSEARDRGNEQYF
14,TRBV2,TRBJ2-5,CAKSGGAFLETQYF
14,TRBV20-1,TRBJ2-7,CSFQTTGTSYEQYF
13,TRBV4-2,TRBJ2-3,CASSEAHTDTQYF
13,TRBV27,TRBJ2-7,CASSLSGVYEQYF
16,TRBV5-6,TRBJ2-5,CASSLKVTGWGETQYF
14,TRBV5-6,TRBJ2-7,CASSSGTLYYEQYF
16,TRBV6-2/TRBV6-3,TRBJ2-7,CASSSPERWGAYEQYF
19,TRBV28,TRBJ2-1,CAIQRRFGLAGVSYNEQFF
13,TRBV6-5,TRBJ1-1,CASMVQGVTEAFF
14,TRBV7-6,TRBJ2-3,CASSDSGSPDTQYF
12,TRBV20-1,TRBJ2-7,CSARETGYEQYF
16,TRBV7-7,TRBJ1-5,CASSTRQGSYNQPQHF
15,TRBV9,TRBJ2-5,CASSPGVLARETQYF
15,TRBV19,TRBJ2-1,CASSIRGEPYNEQFF
19,TRBV20-1,TRBJ1-5,CSASSAPGPTFPSNQPQHF
15,TRBV20-1,TRBJ2-3,CSVLGGPIRTDTQYF
14,TRBV19,TRBJ1-1,CASSISPGQTEAFF
13,TRBV4-3,TRBJ1-1,CASSRGLDTEAFF
15,TRBV20-1,TRBJ1-1,CSASDYRTKNTEAFF
18,TRBV2,TRBJ2-2,CASSDLIPRDRGAGELFF
14,TRBV12-3/TRBV12-4,TRBJ2-7,CASSPGTGVHEQYF
14,TRBV15,TRBJ2-5,CATSTPGTEETQYF
17,TRBV5-6,TRBJ1-2,CASSLDRGRPPDYGYTF
13,TRBV6-5,TRBJ2-4,CASSPSPRGIQYF
18,TRBV7-9,TRBJ1-1,CASSFPGQGFRGNTEAFF
16,TRBV29-1,TRBJ2-1,CSVEGTSGLSGNEQFF
16,TRBV7-3,TRBJ2-2,CASSPLGLPDTGELFF
13,TRBV29-1,TRBJ2-2,CSPRQGLGGELFF
13,TRBV5-1,TRBJ1-1,CASSLEQGFEAFF
16,TRBV28,TRBJ2-1,CASSFLGHHSYNEQFF
16,TRBV3-1,TRBJ2-3,CASSQDGETDTDTQYF
21,TRBV19,TRBJ2-1,CASSIVASEWASGSPYNEQFF
13,TRBV28,TRBJ1-2,CASSFEGQDGYTF
14,TRBV6-5,TRBJ1-1,CASSNPGPNTEAFF
13,TRBV7-6,TRBJ2-1,CASSVGRNNEQFF
15,TRBV19,TRBJ2-7,CASSIGRGLSYEQYF
14,TRBV7-2,TRBJ2-1,CASSEGQGRNEQFF